This T cell receptor beta chain is from a study of naive and memory T cell subsets. This clonotype has only a few counts. Blood and skin TCR RNA was reverse transcribed with alpha and beta constant primers. TCRdb itself ran the 5' RACE reads through MiXCR, one entry per CDR3 protein. The sample shows approximately 22,000 distinct CDR3 sequences, around 4.2% of them seen only once. Whole blood, roughly 2.6 ml, came from adult healthy volunteers. The germline V gene encodes CDR1 MNHNS and CDR2 SASEGT. This CDR3 has 17 amino acids. Trimming cost V 3 bases and J 7 bases; bases outside gene matches: 7. This sequence originates from a male donor in good health. The chain uses TRBV6-1 and TRBJ2-1, with TRBD2 matching over 15 bases. This CDR3 is CASSEQSGTSGRNEQFF. CDR3 DNA sequence: TGTGCCAGCAGTGAGCAGTCCGGGACTAGCGGGAGGAATGAGCAGTTCTTC.